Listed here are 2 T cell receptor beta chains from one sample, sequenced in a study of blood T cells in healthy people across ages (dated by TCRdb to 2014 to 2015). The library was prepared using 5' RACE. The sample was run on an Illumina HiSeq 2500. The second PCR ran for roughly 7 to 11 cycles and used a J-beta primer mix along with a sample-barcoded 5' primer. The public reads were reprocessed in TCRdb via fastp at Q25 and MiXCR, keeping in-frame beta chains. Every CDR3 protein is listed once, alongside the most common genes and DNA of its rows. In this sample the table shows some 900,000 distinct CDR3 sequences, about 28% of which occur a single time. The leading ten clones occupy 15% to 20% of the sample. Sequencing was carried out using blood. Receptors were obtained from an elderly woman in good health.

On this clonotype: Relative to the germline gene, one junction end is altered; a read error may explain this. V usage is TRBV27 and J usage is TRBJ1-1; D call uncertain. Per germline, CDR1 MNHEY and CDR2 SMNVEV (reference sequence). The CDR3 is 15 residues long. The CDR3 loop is CAGSFSTFGNTEAFF. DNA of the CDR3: TGTGCCGGCAGTTTCTCTACGTTTGGTAACACTGAAGCTTTCTTT.

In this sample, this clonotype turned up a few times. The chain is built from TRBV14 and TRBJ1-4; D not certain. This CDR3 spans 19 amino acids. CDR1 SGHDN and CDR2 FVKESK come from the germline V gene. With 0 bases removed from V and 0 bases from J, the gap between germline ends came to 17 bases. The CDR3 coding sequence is TGTGCCAGCAGCCAAGACGTGGGGTTGAGCCGAACAACTAATGAAAAACTGTTTTTT. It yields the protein CASSQDVGLSRTTNEKLFF.